The sequence of this T cell receptor (beta chain) was determined in a study of cytomegalovirus exposure and HLA in healthy donors. Turning to the study itself: Unique TCRs numbering approximately 80 million, obtained from HLA-typed donors, made up an early data release. Under 85% of 398 genotyped donors fell in the Caucasian-associated ancestry cluster. Whole-study results and caveats: Several of the most significant clusters appeared linked to common viral pathogens, based on a later analysis.

The PCR had 60 Vbeta and 13 Jbeta primers. Sequencing was performed with immunoSEQ multiplex PCR; in TCRdb, only in-frame clones are kept and a portion is missing. Among 130,000 or so clones listed, less than 10% were seen once. Nominally healthy donors provided the samples, though records likely missed some immune exposures. This CDR3 has 13 residues. Germline CDR1 is SGHNT and CDR2 is YENEEA. Germline trimming cut 5 bases from V and 5 bases from J; bases unmatched to any gene: 6. This clone was recorded at least ten times. The target antigen is unknown. The V and J genes are TRBV11-3 and TRBJ2-7, with 7 bases fitting TRBD1. The sequence derives from a woman aged 40 to 55 in good health and CMV-seropositive. The source material was PBMCs. For the CDR3, the DNA is TGTGCCAGCAGCCCGACAGGGATTCACGAGCAGTACTTC. It is translated as CASSPTGIHEQYF. Drawing the rest from reference TRBV11-3 and TRBJ2-7, the complete variable domain is EAGVVQSPRYKIIEKKQPVAFWCNPISGHNTLYWYLQNLGQGPELLIRYENEEAVDDSQLPKDRFSAERLKGVDSTLKIQPAELGDSAVYLCASSPTGIHEQYFGPGTRLTVT.